This T cell receptor beta chain stems from a study of T cell repertoires in cytomegalovirus infection. Study-level background: The authors used CMV epitopes that were HLA-C-restricted (recently identified) and HLA-B-restricted (well studied). Public TCR beta signature analysis indicated the presence of both CMV infection and matching HLA type.

In regard to this clonotype: The antigen remains undetermined.

TCRdb independently ran MiXCR on the reads; one entry per CDR3 protein. The repertoire holds under 500,000 distinct CDR3 sequences, with under 55% as singletons. In germline, CDR1 is SGHTA, CDR2 FQGNSA. Trimming removed 5 bases at V and 0 bases at J, with 11 bases between. There are 14 residues in the CDR3. Study findings and constraints: The ex vivo response showed dominance by HLA-C-restricted CMV-specific TCR beta clonotypes. Carriers of CMV plus the relevant HLA were identified by cumulative public TCR beta family frequency.

The starting material was cultured PBMCs, obtained from culture after CMV antigen stimulation. This chain uses TRBV7-2 with TRBJ2-7, with D possibly matching TRBD2 (5 bases). The receptor comes from a human donor in good health (CMV status not recorded). Some clones in this sample may be carry-over from other donors' samples. The CDR3 sequence is CASSTASYSYEQYF. The CDR3 nucleotides are TGTGCCAGCAGCACTGCTAGCTACTCCTACGAGCAGTACTTC.